This T cell receptor beta chain originates from a study of cytomegalovirus exposure and HLA in healthy donors. This CDR3 comprises 13 residues. The V end lost 0 bases, the J end lost 11 bases, and 11 bases lay between the germline ends. Per the germline V gene, CDR1 is LGHNA and CDR2 is YSLEER. The PCR used 60 Vbeta and 13 Jbeta primers. TCRdb's copy holds only in-frame clones and misses some; the assay was immunoSEQ multiplex PCR. The profile shows 84,000 or so clones, around 77% of them singletons. The sequenced sample was PBMCs. This TCR was sampled from a boy under 18 in good health and CMV-seronegative. The chain is built from TRBV4-3 and TRBJ1-5; maybe TRBD1 (6 bases). The DNA of the CDR3 is TGCGCCAGCAGCCAAGAGTGGGGGCAAGCCCAGCATTTT. This translates into CASSQEWGQAQHF.